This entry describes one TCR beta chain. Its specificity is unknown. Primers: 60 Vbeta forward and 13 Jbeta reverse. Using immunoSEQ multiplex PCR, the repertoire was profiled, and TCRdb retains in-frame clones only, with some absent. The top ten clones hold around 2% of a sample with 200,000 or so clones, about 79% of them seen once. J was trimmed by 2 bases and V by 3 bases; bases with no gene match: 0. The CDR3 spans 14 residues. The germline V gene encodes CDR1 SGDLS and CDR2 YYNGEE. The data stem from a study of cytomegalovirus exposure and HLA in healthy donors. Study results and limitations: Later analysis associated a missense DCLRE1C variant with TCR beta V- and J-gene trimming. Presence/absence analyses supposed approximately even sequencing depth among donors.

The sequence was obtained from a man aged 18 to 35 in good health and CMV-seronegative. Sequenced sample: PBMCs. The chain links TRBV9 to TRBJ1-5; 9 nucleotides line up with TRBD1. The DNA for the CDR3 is TGTGCCAGCAGCGGACAGGGGGGCAATCAGCCCCAGCATTTT. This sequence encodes CASSGQGGNQPQHF. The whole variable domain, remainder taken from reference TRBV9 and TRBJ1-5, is DSGVTQTPKHLITATGQRVTLRCSPRSGDLSVYWYQQSLDQGLQFLIQYYNGEERAKGNILERFSAQQFPDLHSELNLSSLELGDSALYFCASSGQGGNQPQHFGDGTRLSIL.